The clone carrying this T cell receptor beta chain was picked up a small number of times. The data were obtained in a study of patients and donors after allogeneic stem cell transplantation. From the RT-PCR reads, TCRdb called clonotypes with MiXCR, one entry per CDR3 protein. The sample lists about 200,000 distinct CDR3 sequences, around two fifths occurring once. The specimen was blood, either unsorted or a sorted T cell fraction (not recorded which). The clonotype originates from a human donor who was either an allogeneic HSCT recipient or a stem cell or donor lymphocyte infusion donor (not recorded which). It is not recorded whose cells these are; they may come from a transplant donor.

In DNA, the CDR3 is TGCGCCAGCAGCTTGGGACTAGCGGGAGGGAACAATGAGCAGTTCTTC. Encoded protein: CASSLGLAGGNNEQFF. V gene TRBV5-1 combines with J gene TRBJ2-1; 14 bases are shared with TRBD2. Germline CDR1 is SGHRS and CDR2 is YFSETQ. CDR3 size: 16 residues. V was pared by 0 bases and J by 5 bases, with 1 base of the junction left unmatched.